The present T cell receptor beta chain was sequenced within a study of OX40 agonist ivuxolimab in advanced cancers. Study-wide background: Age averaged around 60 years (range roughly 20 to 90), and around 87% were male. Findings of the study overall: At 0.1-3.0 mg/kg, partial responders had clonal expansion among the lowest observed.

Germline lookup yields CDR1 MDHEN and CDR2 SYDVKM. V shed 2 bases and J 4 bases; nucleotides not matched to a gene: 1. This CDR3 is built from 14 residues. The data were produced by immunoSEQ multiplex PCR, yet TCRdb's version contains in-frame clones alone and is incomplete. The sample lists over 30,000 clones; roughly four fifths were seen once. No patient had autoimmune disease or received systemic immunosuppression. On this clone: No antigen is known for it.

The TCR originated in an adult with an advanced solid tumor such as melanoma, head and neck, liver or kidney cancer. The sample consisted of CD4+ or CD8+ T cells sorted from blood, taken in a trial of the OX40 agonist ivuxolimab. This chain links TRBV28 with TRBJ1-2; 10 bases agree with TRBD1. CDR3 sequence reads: CASSLGTGAYGYTF. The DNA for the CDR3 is TGTGCCAGCAGTTTAGGGACAGGGGCCTATGGCTACACCTTC.